The 7 T cell receptor beta chains listed next were all sequenced from one sample in a study of resident and recirculating memory T cells in vitiligo (dated by TCRdb to about 2018). Library generation was performed with the immunoSEQ multiplex PCR assay. The source is immuneACCESS, and TCRdb retained only in-frame sequences with V and J called. Part of the clones is not carried over; for the studies checked, unresolved V genes explain less than half of this, and the remainder is unexplained. Present in this sample are tens of thousands of clones, just over 90% of which were seen just once. The top ten clonotypes cover 5% of the sample. Sequencing was done on a sample of blood. These TCRs come from a male donor with vitiligo.

This chain links TRBV14 with TRBJ1-2; the D gene is possibly TRBD1 (5 bases). Germline V gives CDR1 SGHDN, CDR2 FVKESK. The CDR3 contains 12 residues. V lost 3 bases and J lost 5, with 7 bases in between. The CDR3 bases are TGTGCCAGCAGCCAGGGGCATTATGGCTACACCTTC. This translates into CASSQGHYGYTF.

Written as DNA, the CDR3 is TGCGCCAGCAGCTACAGGGTGCCCGTGTCCTACAATGAGCAGTTCTTC. It encodes CASSYRVPVSYNEQFF. The genes are TRBV4-1 and TRBJ2-1; tentative D call: TRBD1 (6 bases). The V gene lost 5 bases and the J gene lost 1 base, with 15 bases spanning the gap. CDR1 and CDR2 (germline): MGHRA, YSYEKL. This CDR3 has 16 residues.

The V and J genes are TRBV27 and TRBJ2-2; 10 nucleotides agree with TRBD2. Germline CDR1 is MNHEY and CDR2 is SMNVEV (reference sequence). The ends lost 5 bases at V and 6 bases at J; junction bases unmatched: 9. The CDR3 consists of 16 residues. As DNA, the CDR3 is TGTGCCAGCAGTACCCCGGGACTAGCGATTCCCGGGGAGCTGTTTTTT. Translating it yields CASSTPGLAIPGELFF.

The V gene is TRBV30, the J gene TRBJ2-7; no reliable D call. Germline V gene sequence: CDR1 GTSNPN, CDR2 SVGIG (reference sequence). The CDR3 has 11 residues. V shed 2 bases and J shed 4 bases, with 6 bases lying between them. The CDR3, as DNA: TGTGCCTGGAGTTCGCGGTACGAGCAGTACTTC. Translation gives CAWSSRYEQYF.

The gene calls are TRBV7-6 and TRBJ2-3; D is perhaps TRBD1 (6 bases). Germline values: CDR1 SGHVS, CDR2 FNYEAQ. The CDR3 length is 16 residues. V lost 5 bases, J lost 7 bases, and 22 bases lay in between. CDR3 nucleotide sequence: TGTGCCAGCAGCCCCGGGGTAACAGGGTCGAAATATACGCAGTATTTT. This codes for CASSPGVTGSKYTQYF.

This clone has just a few counts. The chain combines TRBV30 with TRBJ1-2, with TRBD1 identical over 9 bases. V lost 0 bases to trimming and J lost 2 bases; unmatched junction nucleotides: 4. From germline, CDR1 is GTSNPN and CDR2 SVGIG (reference sequence). This CDR3 has 15 amino acids. DNA for the CDR3: TGTGCCTGGAGTGTATGGGGACAGGGAAACTATGGCTACACCTTC. Encoded protein: CAWSVWGQGNYGYTF.

The rearrangement links TRBV29-1 to TRBJ1-3, with TRBD1 as a possible D gene (5 bases). Trimming took off 4 bases at V and 0 bases at J, with 13 bases between the two ends. This CDR3 contains 15 residues. Germline CDR1 SQVTM, CDR2 ANQGSEA. The CDR3 sequence is CSVVGATSSGNTIYF. As DNA, the CDR3 is TGCAGCGTTGTTGGGGCGACGAGCTCTGGAAACACCATATATTTT.